This T cell receptor (beta chain) was documented in a study of identical twins. General study results and limits: Twin pairs' shared out-of-frame alpha sequences were enriched in low generation probability. In cord blood, abundant beta clonotypes had fewer insertions; memory showed no trend.

Germline V gives CDR1 SGHRS, CDR2 YFSETQ. V was cut by 5 bases and J by 6 bases, with 21 bases left in between. The CDR3 contains 15 residues. There are a few counts of this clonotype. Its antigen is not known. Unique molecular identifiers were present on the cDNA, and a universal primer site came from template switching. MiXCR, applied by TCRdb to the 5' RACE reads, yields one record per CDR3 protein. The table has 350,000 to 450,000 distinct CDR3 sequences, 18% seen once. Material for sequencing was naive T cells sorted from blood. This TCR was sampled from a man aged 45 to 65 in good health. The rearrangement uses TRBV5-1 and TRBJ2-7, with a weak D call TRBD1 (6 bases). The CDR3 DNA reads TGCGCCAGCAGTTCAATCACAGGGCCCCACCGCGAGCAGTACTTC. The encoded protein is CASSSITGPHREQYF.